This paragraph covers one T cell receptor beta chain sequence. Its antigen is not yet known. From each donor, a roughly 2.5 ml peripheral blood sample was collected into PAXgene tubes and stored at -80 degrees C. Without any T cell sorting, total RNA was extracted from whole blood using the PAXgene blood miRNA kit on an automated QIAcube. Deep TCRalpha and TCRbeta repertoire profiling with unique molecular barcoding was performed on peripheral blood of monozygotic twin pairs concordant or discordant for inflammatory bowel disease. For every twin pair, smoking habits were documented, and each individual was categorised as a current, former or never smoker. CDR1 and CDR2 (SNHLY, FYNNEI) derive from the germline V gene. From its cysteine to its phenylalanine, the CDR3 spans 15 amino acids. DNA is not on record. The library was generated by 5' RACE. For each TCR library, around 3,500 ng of total RNA was used. For each sample, cDNA synthesis with SMARTScribe reverse transcriptase was split into eight separate reactions. Unique molecular identifiers containing a 6-nucleotide sample barcode were introduced through template switching during cDNA synthesis. TCRalpha and TCRbeta cDNA was amplified in two nested PCRs of roughly 17 and 9 cycles, and bead purification was carried out after each PCR. Before amplification, the cDNA was treated with uracil DNA-glycosylase and purified using the QIAquick PCR purification kit. The second PCR added Illumina TruSeq-compatible adapters along with sample-specific barcodes. TapeStation and Qubit were used to check library quality and concentration, and 4.5 to 5 ng of each library was pooled. Pooled libraries were sequenced on an Illumina HiSeq2500 single-index Rapid Run with 2 x 100 bp reads and custom sequencing primers. Concerning the study's data processing: MiGEC version 1.2.6 was used for UMI-based consensus assembly to correct PCR and sequencing errors. V(D)J alignment, clonotype assembly and CDR3 extraction were performed with MiXCR version 2.1.1. To normalise gene usage, clonotype sharing and MAIT/NKT TCR abundance, the analysis used the top 1000, 10 000 and 20 000 clonotypes per sample. Diversity was computed as the inverse Simpson index with the vegan R package after downsampling to 27 000 UMIs. Paired Mann-Whitney U tests were applied to discordant twin pairs, and Benjamini-Hochberg correction was used for multiple testing. TCRdb reprocessed the reads, reporting each CDR3 protein sequence once and no DNA. The V and J calls here are based on TCRdb, not the publication. This specimen's table enumerates roughly 200,000 distinct CDR3 sequences. Of the sample, 7.5% to 9.5% is held by the ten largest clones.

This sample was included in a study of monozygotic twins with inflammatory bowel disease (dated by TCRdb to between 2017 and 2020). In the study overall: A total of some 30 monozygotic twin pairs were included in the full study, comprising nine German pairs (four IBD-concordant, five IBD-discordant) and 19 IBD-discordant Danish pairs. Each individual had, on average, about 151 000 unique TCRalpha sequences and 181 000 unique TCRbeta sequences available for analysis. The search for disease-associated traits relied mainly on comparing, within discordant pairs, IBD patients with their genetically identical healthy co-twins.

General study outcomes and caveats: No difference in repertoire similarity was observed between concordant and discordant twins, possibly owing to limited statistical power. Distinction between different T cell subtypes could not be achieved in the analysis. Fewer clonotypes were shared with other individuals by IBD patients than by healthy twins, most markedly in patients showing signs of disease activity. A decrease in TCRbeta repertoire diversity, as measured by inverse Simpson index, was observed in IBD patients compared with their healthy co-twins. The results gave no support for a single strong signal or clonotype linked to IBD. Background noise and inter-individual variability may have been introduced into the repertoires by the differing immunosuppressive treatments among patients.

The sequence is built from TRBV2 and TRBJ1-5. The sequencing sample was made of blood. The receptor was derived from a human donor with ulcerative colitis or Crohn's disease, or a healthy co-twin of an affected twin (not recorded which). CDR3 sequence: CASSDLTVARQPQHF. With all but the CDR3 taken from the reference TRBV2 and TRBJ1-5 genes, the full variable domain is: EPEVTQTPSHQVTQMGQEVILRCVPISNHLYFYWYRQILGQKVEFLVSFYNNEISEKSEIFDDQFSVERPDGSNFTLKIRSTKLEDSAMYFCASSDLTVARQPQHFGDGTRLSIL.